These T cell receptor beta chains were read from a single sample in a study of T cell changes during pregnancy in multiple sclerosis. The data were produced by immunoSEQ multiplex PCR, yet TCRdb's version contains in-frame clones alone and is incomplete. The table includes 38,000 or so clones, 90% to 95% detected once. The starting material was CD4+ T cells from peripheral blood mononuclear cells, obtained in the second trimester of pregnancy. These receptors originate from a female donor in good health, enrolled as a control in a pregnancy study. CDR3s leave out the opening cysteine and the closing phenylalanine or tryptophan. The D gene is left open where the match is weak.

j_call | v_call | d_call | cdr3_aa
TRBJ1-1 | TRBV21-1 | - | ASSKSRTGSTEAF
TRBJ2-1 | TRBV5-5 | TRBD1 | ASSRSSPKTGGNEQF
TRBJ1-2 | TRBV28 | - | ASTTYQGSYGYT
TRBJ2-1 | TRBV12-5 | - | ASRQDFYNEQF
TRBJ2-5 | TRBV20-1 | - | SGGRPETQY
TRBJ2-7 | TRBV7-2 | - | ASSFYGGAGPYEQY
TRBJ2-5 | TRBV9 | TRBD1 | ASSGRQGQETQY
TRBJ2-5 | TRBV5-4 | TRBD1 | ASSPRDRTGETQY
TRBJ1-6 | TRBV9 | TRBD1 | ASSGGQGANPLH
TRBJ1-2 | TRBV4-2 | - | ASSQDRNYYT
TRBJ1-1 | TRBV7-9 | TRBD1 | ASSNPTGIEEAF
TRBJ1-4 | TRBV14 | - | ASSPSIGRGEKLF
TRBJ1-5 | TRBV6-5 | - | ASSPRGRGNQPQH
TRBJ2-5 | TRBV2 | - | AISAEASQETQY
TRBJ2-7 | TRBV28 | - | ASTPAATVYEQY
TRBJ2-7 | TRBV28 | TRBD1 | ASRSNLWTGVYEQY